These 27 T cell receptor beta chains came from one sample sequenced in a study of OX40 agonist ivuxolimab in advanced cancers. TCRdb keeps only in-frame clones here, not all; method: immunoSEQ multiplex PCR. The sample lists approximately 26,000 clones, about 80% occurring once. Source: CD4+ or CD8+ T cells sorted from blood, taken in a trial of the OX40 agonist ivuxolimab. These receptor sequences come from an adult with an advanced solid tumor such as melanoma, head and neck, liver or kidney cancer.

The chain joins TRBV9 to TRBJ2-3; no clear D gene. V gave up 6 bases and J gave up 1 base, with 18 bases separating them. The CDR3 loop spans 16 amino acids. The germline CDR1 and CDR2 sequences are SGDLS and YYNGEE. The CDR3 DNA is TGTGCCAGCACCACTGGCTCCGGCGTCGGCACAGATACGCAGTATTTT. Protein sequence: CASTTGSGVGTDTQYF.

This sequence joins TRBV19 and TRBJ2-5; D gene ambiguous. Germline CDR1 reads LNHDA; CDR2 reads SQIVND (reference sequence). The CDR3 spans 13 residues. V lost 5 bases and J 1 base, leaving 8 bases between the germline ends. CDR3 coding DNA: TGTGCCAGTAGTCCGGGCCTCCAAGAGACCCAGTACTTC. Residues: CASSPGLQETQYF.

The chain recombines TRBV2 with TRBJ2-1, with 8 bases aligning to TRBD2. This CDR3 has 15 amino acids. The germline CDR1 and CDR2 sequences are SNHLY and FYNNEI. Losses at the gene ends were 3 bases for V and 4 bases for J; bases not matched to a gene: 5. CDR3 in DNA: TGTGCCAGCAGTGAGAAGCGGGGGCCGTACAATGAGCAGTTCTTC. Protein: CASSEKRGPYNEQFF.

Concerning this clone itself: The sample contains more than one DNA sequence encoding this CDR3. The chain couples TRBV6-5 to TRBJ2-7; 7 bases align to TRBD1. With 5 bases clipped from V and 2 bases from J, the junction kept 6 bases outside the gene matches. Germline loops: CDR1 MNHEY, CDR2 SVGAGI. The length of the CDR3 is 14 residues. CDR3 DNA sequence: TGTGCCAGCAGTCAAAGACAGGGTGCCTACGAGCAGTACTTC. Translated, it gives CASSQRQGAYEQYF.

This rearrangement joins TRBV4-2 to TRBJ1-1; D gene ambiguous. Germline V gene lookup returns CDR1 LGHNA and CDR2 YNFKEQ. This CDR3 spans 11 amino acids. V was cut by 5 bases and J by 8 bases, with 9 bases left in between. Written as DNA, the CDR3 is TGTGCCAGCAGCTTGCTGGGAGAAGCTTTCTTT. Amino acid sequence: CASSLLGEAFF.

The V and J genes are TRBV9 and TRBJ1-1; D gene ambiguous. V lost 6 bases to trimming and J lost 1 base, with 16 bases between them. The CDR3 sequence is 15 residues long. From germline, CDR1 is SGDLS and CDR2 YYNGEE. The CDR3 bases are TGTGCCAGCACCCGAAGGGAGAGGCCGAACACTGAAGCTTTCTTT. Protein sequence: CASTRRERPNTEAFF. The full variable domain, with the rest looked up from reference TRBV9 and TRBJ1-1, is DSGVTQTPKHLITATGQRVTLRCSPRSGDLSVYWYQQSLDQGLQFLIQYYNGEERAKGNILERFSAQQFPDLHSELNLSSLELGDSALYFCASTRRERPNTEAFFGQGTRLTVV.

The CDR3: CASSQGWSSEQYF. The CDR3 nucleotides are TGCGCCAGCAGCCAAGGATGGAGCAGCGAGCAGTACTTC. The rearrangement links TRBV4-1 to TRBJ2-5; D unresolved. The better agreement between TRBJ2-7 and the DNA end casts doubt on the J call. This CDR3 region has 13 residues. CDR1 and CDR2 (germline): MGHRA, YSYEKL.

This chain links TRBV11-1 with TRBJ1-4; 7 positions agree with TRBD1. The CDR3 has 14 amino acids. V lost 4 bases and J lost 3; bases outside the gene matches: 2. Per the germline V gene, CDR1 is SGHAT and CDR2 is FQDESV (reference sequence). The chain's CDR3 is CASSSGTANEKLFF. The CDR3 DNA follows: TGTGCCAGCAGCTCCGGGACAGCTAATGAAAAACTGTTTTTT.

CDR3 sequence (DNA): TGTGCTGAGGACAGTCGGGACACCGGGGAGCTGTTTTTT. It is translated as CAEDSRDTGELFF. V usage is TRBV30 and J usage is TRBJ2-2; D perhaps matches TRBD1 (6 bases). Germline values: CDR1 GTSNPN, CDR2 SVGIG (reference sequence). The CDR3 is made up of 13 amino acids.

The V and J genes are TRBV7-7 and TRBJ2-5; D gene unclear. The CDR3 length is 13 residues. Germline V gene data show CDR1 as SSHAT and CDR2 as FNYEAQ (reference sequence). Trimming removed 5 bases at V and 0 bases at J, with 7 bases between. Here the CDR3 reads CASSPTYQETQYF. The CDR3 region has the DNA TGTGCCAGCAGCCCGACGTACCAAGAGACCCAGTACTTC.

The chain employs TRBV5-5 and TRBJ1-4; 7 bases agree with TRBD1. Germline assignment: CDR1 SGHKS and CDR2 YYEKEE (reference sequence). The CDR3 has 17 amino acids. V gave up 4 bases and J gave up 5 bases; unmatched junction bases: 14. The CDR3 here is CASSPSLRGQGNEKLFF. The CDR3 bases are TGTGCCAGCAGCCCCAGCCTTAGGGGGCAGGGGAATGAAAAACTGTTTTTT.

V usage is TRBV6-6 and J usage is TRBJ2-7; D gene ambiguous. The germline CDR1 and CDR2 sequences are MNHNY and SVGAGI (reference sequence). This CDR3 contains 13 residues. V was pared by 2 bases and J by 0 bases, with 5 bases between. CDR3 DNA sequence: TGTGCCAGCAGTTACACCGACTCCTACGAGCAGTACTTC. It is translated as CASSYTDSYEQYF.

The chain has TRBV6-1 and TRBJ2-7; 9 bases match TRBD1. Germline CDR1 and CDR2: MNHNS and SASEGT. This CDR3 has 13 residues. V shed 7 bases, J shed 5 bases, and the junction held 6 bases outside the gene matches. The DNA of the CDR3 is TGTGCCAGCATAACGACAGGGGGTGACGAGCAGTACTTC. Translating it yields CASITTGGDEQYF.

This clone has just one count. The chain uses TRBV25-1 and TRBJ1-5, with D unresolved. Germline assignment: CDR1 MGHDK and CDR2 SYGVNS. CDR3 size: 14 residues. Trimming pared 4 bases from V and 0 bases from J, leaving 7 bases between. In nucleotides, the CDR3 is TGTGCCAGCAGTGGGGGAAATAGCAATCAGCCCCAGCATTTT. Translation gives CASSGGNSNQPQHF.

The genes are TRBV6-5 and TRBJ1-2, with D perhaps matching TRBD1 (5 bases). The CDR3 consists of 14 residues. The V and J ends lost 2 bases and 5 bases respectively, with 12 bases between them. Per germline, CDR1 MNHEY and CDR2 SVGAGI. The CDR3 sequence is CASSYPGTSYGYTF. For the CDR3, the DNA is TGTGCCAGCAGTTACCCAGGGACGAGTTATGGCTACACCTTC.

The CDR3 DNA reads as TGTGCCAGCAGCCAAGATTCGACTCCAGCGGGGGTTTTCAATGAGCAGTTCTTC. Translating it yields CASSQDSTPAGVFNEQFF. V usage is TRBV14 and J usage is TRBJ2-1; 8 bases match TRBD2. Unmatched junction bases numbered 13, after V lost 0 bases and J lost 6 bases. Per germline, CDR1 SGHDN and CDR2 FVKESK. This CDR3 is built from 18 residues.

This sequence joins TRBV9 and TRBJ2-1; 10 nucleotides line up with TRBD2. The CDR3 consists of 19 residues. Germline values: CDR1 SGDLS, CDR2 YYNGEE. J lost 2 bases, V lost 4 bases, and 15 bases had no gene match. The CDR3 nucleotides are TGTGCCAGCAGCCCGAGGTGGGGGCTAGCGGGGGTGGCCTACAATGAGCAGTTCTTC. As protein: CASSPRWGLAGVAYNEQFF.

The genes are TRBV11-2 and TRBJ1-2, with no clear D. CDR3 length equals 15 residues. V lost 2 bases and J lost 7, with 17 bases in between. Germline V gene sequence: CDR1 SGHAT, CDR2 FQNNGV. Written as DNA, the CDR3 is TGTGCCAGCAGCTTATCCCCGACCGGAATGGGTGGCTACACCTTC. Translated: CASSLSPTGMGGYTF.

The chain is built from TRBV7-6 and TRBJ2-7; no clear D. This CDR3 comprises 15 residues. Trimming cost V 8 bases and J 0 bases, with 17 bases left between them. Germline loops: CDR1 SGHVS, CDR2 FNYEAQ. The CDR3 DNA reads as TGTGCCAGCTCGCTTTGGTCGGGCCTCTCCTACGAGCAGTACTTC. Its translation: CASSLWSGLSYEQYF.

This clone was observed a few times. This chain connects TRBV14 to TRBJ1-5; D unresolved. Deletions cut 0 bases from V and 3 bases from J, with 12 bases between. The CDR3 totals 16 residues. CDR1 SGHDN and CDR2 FVKESK come from the germline V gene. The CDR3 coding sequence is TGTGCCAGCAGCCAAGAATCGGCGGGGAACAATCAGCCCCAGCATTTT. It translates to CASSQESAGNNQPQHF.

This chain joins TRBV27 and TRBJ2-1, with 8 nucleotides matching TRBD1. Germline V gives CDR1 MNHEY, CDR2 SMNVEV (reference sequence). The V and J ends lost 5 bases and 10 bases, in that order; junction bases with no gene match: 7. The CDR3 covers 13 residues. Written as DNA, the CDR3 is TGTGCCAGCAGTGGGTCAGGGGGCGGGGAGCAGTTCTTC. Amino acids: CASSGSGGGEQFF.

This clone was found a few times. The rearrangement joins TRBV11-3 to TRBJ1-2; D is unclear. Trimming cost V 1 base and J 4 bases, with 7 bases left between them. Germline V gene lookup returns CDR1 SGHNT and CDR2 YENEEA. The CDR3 contains 13 residues. CDR3 residues: CASSLGAGYGYTF. The CDR3 DNA reads as TGTGCCAGCAGCTTAGGGGCAGGCTATGGCTACACCTTC.

The genes are TRBV7-9 and TRBJ2-3; the match to TRBD1 covers 10 bases. Germline V gene lookup returns CDR1 SEHNR and CDR2 FQNEAQ (reference sequence). This CDR3 is built from 14 residues. J lost 7 bases, V lost 4 bases, and 5 bases had no gene match. The CDR3 DNA follows: TGTGCCAGCAGCTGGGGACAGGGGACGAATACGCAGTATTTT. This translates into CASSWGQGTNTQYF.

This clone has just one count. The chain employs TRBV2 and TRBJ1-4, with D perhaps TRBD1 (6 bases). V gave up 4 bases and J gave up 0 bases, with 15 bases separating them. In germline, CDR1 is SNHLY, CDR2 FYNNEI. This CDR3 is built from 17 residues. This CDR3 reads CASSGTATAATNEKLFF. The CDR3 DNA reads as TGTGCCAGCAGTGGGACAGCCACGGCTGCAACTAATGAAAAACTGTTTTTT.

V and J are TRBV21-1 and TRBJ2-2; no DNA check was done on the table's D call, TRBD1. TRBV21-1 is tagged as a pseudogene. CDR3 length: 17 amino acids. The CDR3 DNA reads TGTGCCAGCAGGCAACCCACAGGGGGCGCGGACACCGGGGAGCTGTTTTTT. This translates into CASRQPTGGADTGELFF.

This chain uses TRBV5-6 with TRBJ2-7; tentatively, D is TRBD1 (5 bases). The CDR3 contains 14 residues. The germline CDR1 and CDR2 sequences are SGHDT and YYEEEE. Trimming shortened V by 2 bases and J by 5 bases, and 14 bases separated the two germline ends. The CDR3 coding sequence is TGTGCCAGCAGCTTCGACAGTCCCGGCCACGAGCAGTACTTC. Protein sequence: CASSFDSPGHEQYF.

The chain employs TRBV4-3 and TRBJ2-1, with 9 positions matching TRBD1. The CDR3 sequence is 16 residues long. Per germline, CDR1 LGHNA and CDR2 YSLEER. Germline trimming cut 1 base from V and 3 bases from J; bases unmatched to any gene: 4. The CDR3 sequence: CASSQGRDRVYNEQFF. Written as DNA, the CDR3 is TGCGCCAGCAGCCAAGGAAGGGACAGGGTCTACAATGAGCAGTTCTTC.